This entry is about one T cell receptor (beta chain). The data were taken from a study of blood T cell repertoires in COVID-19. Per the original methods: Amplification from reference gene primers served as the basis for estimated nucleated cell counts. Sequenced by immunoSEQ multiplex PCR; TCRdb stores in-frame clones only, minus some. V and J calls plus clone size are reproduced from that table; the DNA served to infer D and trimming. Of about 410,000 clones in the sample, about 90% were seen once. Germline loops: CDR1 SNHLY, CDR2 FYNNEI. Germline trimming cut 7 bases from V and 0 bases from J; bases unmatched to any gene: 11. The CDR3 has 16 residues.

The sequence was collected from a man between 18 and 35 years old who had recovered from COVID-19. The J gene is TRBJ1-1, the V gene TRBV2; 7 bases are a match to TRBD1. The sequenced sample was PBMCs or T cells enriched from blood (not recorded which). CDR3 in amino acids: CASKEFRDSLNTEAFF. CDR3 bases: TGTGCCAGCAAAGAGTTCCGGGACAGCTTGAACACTGAAGCTTTCTTT.